The 22 T cell receptor beta chains below all came from one sample that was sequenced in a study of T cell responses to AZD1222 COVID-19 vaccine. The assay was immunoSEQ multiplex PCR, and TCRdb's table has in-frame clones only and misses some. This table holds 150,000 or so clones, 90% to 95% found once. Sequencing was performed on peripheral blood, taken on day 0 of AZD1222 vaccination. The origin of the receptors is an adult in good health.

The V gene is TRBV6-5, the J gene TRBJ2-2, with 8 nucleotides matching TRBD1. This CDR3 is 16 amino acids long. In germline, CDR1 is MNHEY, CDR2 SVGAGI. With 4 bases clipped from V and 3 bases from J, the junction kept 7 bases outside the gene matches. In DNA form, the CDR3 reads TGTGCCAGCAGTTCCGGACAGGGTCTCGACACCGGGGAGCTGTTTTTT. Protein sequence: CASSSGQGLDTGELFF.

The rearrangement joins TRBV7-8 to TRBJ2-5; 7 bases map to TRBD1. Trimming took 5 bases from V and 6 from J; bases not matched to a gene: 9. The germline CDR1 and CDR2 sequences are SGHVS and FQNEAQ. The CDR3 totals 14 residues. This CDR3 is CASSRDRVPKTQYF. CDR3 bases: TGTGCCAGCAGCCGAGACAGGGTCCCGAAGACCCAGTACTTC.

This chain uses TRBV25-1 with TRBJ1-5; 8 bases align to TRBD1. The CDR3 length is 16 residues. V trimming: 3 bases; J trimming: 4 bases; junction bases outside the gene matches: 8. From germline, CDR1 is MGHDK and CDR2 SYGVNS. The CDR3 loop reads CASSELDDRGNQPQHF. The CDR3 DNA follows: TGTGCCAGCAGTGAGCTCGACGACAGGGGTAATCAGCCCCAGCATTTT.

The V and J genes are TRBV2 and TRBJ2-4; TRBD1 might be the D (7 bases). Trimming stripped 8 bases from V and 6 bases from J, with 17 bases between. The CDR3 is 14 amino acids. Germline values: CDR1 SNHLY, CDR2 FYNNEI. CDR3 bases: TGTGCCAGCCGGGGGCAGGGGGACGGAAACATTCAGTACTTC. It translates to CASRGQGDGNIQYF.

This chain connects TRBV3-1 (or the pseudogene TRBV3-2) to TRBJ2-1; TRBD2 matches at 9 bases. This CDR3 has 20 residues. Germline CDR1 is LGHDT and CDR2 is YNNKEL (reference sequence). V lost 4 bases and J lost 0; bases outside the gene matches: 16. CDR3 amino acids: CASSPVFQLAGYSSYNEQFF. The CDR3 nucleotides read TGTGCCAGCAGCCCAGTCTTCCAACTAGCGGGTTATAGCTCCTACAATGAGCAGTTCTTC.

This clone was counted a single time. V gene TRBV6-5 combines with J gene TRBJ1-1; D not certain. Germline CDR1 reads MNHEY; CDR2 reads SVGAGI. The CDR3 sequence is 13 residues long. V dropped 7 bases and J dropped 6 bases, with 15 bases sitting between them. CDR3 region: CASNRLGNAEAFF. The CDR3 DNA reads as TGTGCCAGCAACCGGCTCGGGAATGCTGAAGCTTTCTTT.

The rearrangement uses TRBV27 and TRBJ2-7; a possible D gene is TRBD2 (5 bases). CDR3 length: 14 residues. The V gene lost 2 bases and the J gene lost 5 bases, with 13 bases spanning the gap. Germline V gene data show CDR1 as MNHEY and CDR2 as SMNVEV (reference sequence). The CDR3 coding sequence is TGTGCCAGCAGTTTACGAGACTACCGGAACGAGCAGTACTTC. Encoded protein: CASSLRDYRNEQYF.

The rearrangement joins TRBV9 to TRBJ1-5; 7 positions agree with TRBD1. J was trimmed by 0 bases and V by 3 bases; bases with no gene match: 3. This CDR3 has 15 amino acids. From germline, CDR1 is SGDLS and CDR2 YYNGEE. DNA of the CDR3: TGTGCCAGCAGCGGGGGGACAGATAGCAATCAGCCCCAGCATTTT. Residues: CASSGGTDSNQPQHF.

This clone was recorded only once. The chain combines TRBV6-5 with TRBJ2-7; 13 bases map to TRBD2. The length of the CDR3 is 16 residues. V trimming: 4 bases; J trimming: 3 bases; junction bases outside the gene matches: 6. Germline V gene sequence: CDR1 MNHEY, CDR2 SVGAGI. CDR3 nucleotides: TGTGCCAGCAGTTTGGAAGGACTAGCGGGAGACTACGAGCAGTACTTC. Its translation: CASSLEGLAGDYEQYF.

This chain joins TRBV10-3 and TRBJ2-3; D gene ambiguous. The germline gives CDR1 ENHRY, CDR2 SYGVKD. Trimming took off 6 bases at V and 5 bases at J, with 9 bases between the two ends. The CDR3 is 12 residues long. The CDR3 bases are TGTGCCATCAGGGAACTGGGAGATACGCAGTATTTT. Translating gives CAIRELGDTQYF.

This clone was counted once. The sample contains more than one DNA sequence encoding this CDR3. The chain joins TRBV19 to TRBJ1-3; D gene ambiguous. Germline CDR1 LNHDA, CDR2 SQIVND (reference sequence). V was clipped by 10 bases and J by 4 bases, with 8 bases between them. The CDR3 runs to 11 residues. CDR3 sequence (DNA): TGTGCCACCCGCCGGGGAAACACCATATATTTT. Translating gives CATRRGNTIYF.

Points on this clone: The DNA is left out, because the CDR3 cannot be placed on it with certainty; the CDR3 is given as TCRdb lists it. V and J are TRBV12-3 or TRBV12-4 and TRBJ1-5. The CDR3 is 13 amino acids in total, end residues counted. The CDR3 loop is CASSLTSGQPQHF.

The V call is TRBV6-4, the J call TRBJ1-6, with 10 positions matching TRBD1. With V trimmed by 5 bases and J by 9 bases, 4 bases remained unmatched. Germline lookup yields CDR1 MRHNA and CDR2 SNTAGT. The CDR3 sequence is 14 residues long. CDR3 sequence reads: CASSKTGGGSPLHF. The CDR3 DNA is TGTGCCAGCAGTAAGACAGGGGGCGGTTCACCCCTCCACTTT.

The V call is TRBV6-1, the J call TRBJ2-7; no reliable D call. V was pared by 1 base and J by 6 bases, with 4 bases between. In germline, CDR1 is MNHNS, CDR2 SASEGT. The CDR3 contains 11 residues. CDR3 nucleotides: TGTGCCAGCAGTGAAGGAGGCGAGCAGTACTTC. Its translation is CASSEGGEQYF.

V usage is TRBV11-3 and J usage is TRBJ1-1; no clear D gene. Trimming shortened V by 2 bases and J by 7 bases, and 8 bases separated the two germline ends. The CDR3 covers 12 residues. CDR1 SGHNT and CDR2 YENEEA come from the germline V gene. The DNA for the CDR3 is TGTGCCAGCAGCTTAACACGTATTGAAGCTTTCTTT. Its translation is CASSLTRIEAFF.

The rearrangement uses TRBV21-1 and TRBJ1-2. TRBV21-1 is assigned pseudogene status. This CDR3 is built from 17 residues. The CDR3 spells CASSKAGERAGVDGYTF. Here the CDR3 DNA reads TGTGCCAGCAGCAAAGCGGGGGAGAGGGCCGGCGTTGATGGCTACACCTTC.

The chain uses TRBV19 and TRBJ1-2, with 10 bases aligning to TRBD1. The length of the CDR3 is 17 residues. The V gene end was trimmed by 5 bases and the J gene end by 1 base; junction bases not matched to a gene: 10. In germline, CDR1 is LNHDA, CDR2 SQIVND (reference sequence). The CDR3 protein is CASSLEGTGAYNYGYTF. In nucleotides, the CDR3 is TGTGCCAGTAGTCTTGAGGGGACAGGGGCCTATAACTATGGCTACACCTTC.

This chain links TRBV21-1 with TRBJ2-7; the DNA was not used to check the table's D call, TRBD2. TRBV21-1 is listed as a pseudogene. This CDR3 spans 16 amino acids. The chain's CDR3 is CASSDLTRGAAREQYF. For the CDR3, the DNA is TGTGCCAGCAGCGACCTTACTAGAGGAGCCGCGCGGGAGCAGTACTTC.

J is TRBJ2-5 and V is TRBV7-9; possibly TRBD2 for D (5 bases). V lost 2 bases to trimming and J lost 4 bases, with 8 bases between them. This CDR3 region has 13 residues. CDR1 and CDR2 (germline): SEHNR, FQNEAQ (reference sequence). The CDR3 DNA reads as TGTGCCAGCAGCTTACGGGGTGGAGAGACCCAGTACTTC. Translated, it gives CASSLRGGETQYF.

This chain joins TRBV6-6 and TRBJ1-2; TRBD1 might be the D (6 bases). This CDR3 has 13 residues. The germline V and J ends were trimmed by 8 bases and 1 base, with 11 bases remaining between them. Germline V gene lookup returns CDR1 MNHNY and CDR2 SVGAGI (reference sequence). The CDR3: CASQGRGNYGYTF. The CDR3 nucleotides read TGTGCCAGCCAGGGGAGGGGTAACTATGGCTACACCTTC.

This clone has just a few counts. The genes are TRBV28 and TRBJ2-2; D might be TRBD2 (6 bases). The V end lost 2 bases, the J end lost 3 bases, and 13 bases lay between the germline ends. Germline V lookup: CDR1 MDHEN, CDR2 SYDVKM. The CDR3 runs 16 residues. The CDR3 region is CASSLGGWGHTGELFF. In DNA, the CDR3 is TGTGCCAGCAGTTTAGGGGGGTGGGGACACACCGGGGAGCTGTTTTTT.

V and J are TRBV24-1 and TRBJ2-3; 9 nucleotides match TRBD1. The CDR3 extends over 16 amino acids. Germline V CDR1 and CDR2: KGHDR, SFDVKD. After removal of 5 bases from V and 2 bases from J, the junction contained 7 bases not matched to a gene. CDR3 bases: TGTGCCACCAGTGTACCGACAGGGGGGGACACAGATACGCAGTATTTT. Translation gives CATSVPTGGDTDTQYF.